Sequencing of this TCR beta chain was carried out in a study of T-cell reconstitution after alpha-beta-depleted transplantation in children. Unique molecular identifiers were built into the TCRbeta library. MiXCR, run by TCRdb on the PCR reads, gives a single entry per CDR3 protein. The data hold about 130,000 distinct CDR3 sequences, with more than 9.5% observed a single time. This CDR3 region has 15 residues. The germline gives CDR1 DFQATT, CDR2 SNEGSKA (reference sequence). V trimming: 5 bases; J trimming: 4 bases; junction bases outside the gene matches: 12. This receptor was taken from a girl under three years old who had a stem cell transplant for combined immunodeficiency, so the T cells may come from the graft donor. The material was PBMCs, mostly from graft donor cells, obtained 180 days after TCRalphabeta/CD19-depleted stem cell transplant. The gene calls are TRBV20-1 and TRBJ2-3; 7 bases map to TRBD1. CDR3 protein: CSASSTDRSPDTQYF. The CDR3 nucleotides read TGCAGTGCTTCTTCGACGGACAGGTCCCCAGATACGCAGTATTTT.